This TCR beta chain was documented in a study of regulatory T cells in long-lasting Graves disease. The CDR3 runs to 14 residues. V gave up 3 bases and J gave up 6 bases, with 11 bases separating them. Time point described: newly diagnosed GD, antithyroid drugs for less than 3 months. The authors made the TCR library using RNA they extracted from PBMCs. Assembly of TCR beta libraries relied on iRepertoire HTBI primers together with Arm-PCR of CDR3 regions. A single record per CDR3 protein comes from TCRdb applying MiXCR to the multiplex PCR reads. The profile covers 530,000 or so distinct CDR3 sequences, with approximately 13% appearing a single time and roughly 10% taken by the ten largest. This clonotype was observed at least ten times. Antigen: not known. Study-level points and caveats: The TCR repertoire of persistent Graves' patients was less diverse than that of newly diagnosed ones.

In addition, the sample was reused for a study of T cells in Graves' hyperthyroidism and ophthalmopathy. As that report states: The diagnostic basis comprised clinical symptoms, serum thyroxine and TRAb, thyroid ultrasound and orbital computed tomography. From stable hyperthyroidism, ophthalmopathy was separated by a 13 V-J model.

The TCR comes from a man between 25 and 39 years old with Graves disease. V usage is TRBV12-3 or TRBV12-4 and J usage is TRBJ2-2; TRBD1 might be the D (6 bases). This sample comprised peripheral blood mononuclear cells (PBMCs), obtained at new diagnosis, from a patient treated with antithyroid drugs. Written as DNA, the CDR3 is TGTGCCAGCAGTTTGGGGGCGTGGGCCGGGGAGCTGTTTTTT. This gives the protein CASSLGAWAGELFF.